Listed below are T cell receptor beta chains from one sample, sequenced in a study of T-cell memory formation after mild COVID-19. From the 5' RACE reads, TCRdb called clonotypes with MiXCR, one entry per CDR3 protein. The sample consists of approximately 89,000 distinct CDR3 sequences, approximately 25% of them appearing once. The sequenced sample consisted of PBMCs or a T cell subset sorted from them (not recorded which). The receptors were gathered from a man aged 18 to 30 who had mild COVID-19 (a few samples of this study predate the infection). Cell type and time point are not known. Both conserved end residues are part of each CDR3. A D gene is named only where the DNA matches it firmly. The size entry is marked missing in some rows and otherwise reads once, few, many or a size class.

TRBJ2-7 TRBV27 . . CASSWMSSYEQYF TGTGCCAGCAGTTGGATGAGCTCCTACGAGCAGTACTTC
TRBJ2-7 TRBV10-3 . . CAISESMQGGAEQYF TGTGCCATCAGTGAGTCGATGCAGGGGGGTGCCGAGCAGTACTTC
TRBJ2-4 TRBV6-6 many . CASSYGILNIQYF TGTGCCAGCAGTTATGGCATTTTAAACATTCAGTACTTC
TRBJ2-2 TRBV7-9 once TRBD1 CASSFGTEVNGELFF TGTGCCAGCAGCTTCGGGACAGAAGTAAACGGGGAGCTGTTTTTT
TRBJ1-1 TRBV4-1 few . CASTQQVGDTEAFF TGCGCCAGCACCCAACAGGTCGGGGACACTGAAGCTTTCTTT
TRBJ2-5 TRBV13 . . CASSFEAGTETQYF TGTGCCAGCAGCTTCGAAGCGGGTACAGAGACCCAGTACTTC
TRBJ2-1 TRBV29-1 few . CSVEGVQWDEQFF TGCAGCGTTGAGGGGGTTCAGTGGGATGAGCAGTTCTTC
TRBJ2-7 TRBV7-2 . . CASSQPSWTASYEQYF TGTGCCAGCAGCCAGCCCAGCTGGACAGCGTCCTACGAGCAGTACTTC
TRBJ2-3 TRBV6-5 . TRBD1 CASSYSVDRDRVPDTQYF TGTGCCAGCAGTTACTCGGTAGACCGGGACAGGGTCCCAGATACGCAGTATTTT
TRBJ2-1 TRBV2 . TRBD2 CASRADGLAGNEQFF TGTGCCAGCAGGGCGGACGGGCTAGCGGGCAATGAGCAGTTCTTC
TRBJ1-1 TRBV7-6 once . CASSLGPINTEAFF TGTGCCAGCAGCTTGGGACCGATCAACACTGAAGCTTTCTTT
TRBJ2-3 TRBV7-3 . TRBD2 CASSDRAGGPDTQYF TGTGCCAGCAGCGATAGAGCGGGGGGCCCAGATACGCAGTATTTT
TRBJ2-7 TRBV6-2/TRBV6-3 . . CASSYGVEREQYF TGTGCCAGCAGTTACGGGGTTGAGCGCGAGCAGTACTTC
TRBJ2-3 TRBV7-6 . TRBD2 CASSLGGGAGDTQYF TGTGCCAGCAGCTTAGGCGGGGGGGCCGGCGATACGCAGTATTTT
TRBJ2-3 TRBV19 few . CASSIVQGATDTQYF TGTGCCAGTAGTATAGTACAGGGTGCGACAGATACGCAGTATTTT
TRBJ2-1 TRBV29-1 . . CSVGEGGPYNEQFF TGCAGCGTCGGCGAGGGGGGTCCCTACAATGAGCAGTTCTTC
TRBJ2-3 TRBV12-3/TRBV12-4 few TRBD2 CASSLSLAGGSTDTQYF TGTGCCAGCAGTTTGAGTCTAGCGGGGGGCAGCACAGATACGCAGTATTTT
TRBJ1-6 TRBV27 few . CASSLLGVNYSPLHF TGTGCCAGCAGTTTGCTCGGGGTGAACTATTCACCCCTCCACTTT
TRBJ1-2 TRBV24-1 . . CATSDPRYTF TGTGCCACCAGTGATCCCCGGTACACCTTC
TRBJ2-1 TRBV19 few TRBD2 CASSIPGGTYNEQFF TGTGCCAGTAGTATCCCGGGGGGAACCTACAATGAGCAGTTCTTC
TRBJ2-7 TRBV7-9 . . CASSAWTYEQYF TGTGCCAGCAGCGCCTGGACCTACGAGCAGTACTTC
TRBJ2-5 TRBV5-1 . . CASRPRGESGETQYF TGCGCCAGCAGGCCCCGAGGGGAGTCAGGGGAGACCCAGTACTTC
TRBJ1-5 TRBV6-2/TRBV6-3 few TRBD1 CASSTDRGISNQPQHF TGTGCCAGCAGCACGGACAGGGGAATCAGCAATCAGCCCCAGCATTTT
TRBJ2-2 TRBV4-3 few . CASSQVAEGYTGELFF TGCGCCAGCAGCCAAGTGGCGGAGGGATACACCGGGGAGCTGTTTTTT
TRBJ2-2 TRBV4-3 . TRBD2 CASSQDRGVNTGELFF TGCGCCAGCAGCCAAGATCGGGGGGTGAACACCGGGGAGCTGTTTTTT
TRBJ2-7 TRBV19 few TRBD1 CASSKGDRGYEQYF TGTGCCAGTAGCAAGGGCGACAGGGGCTACGAGCAGTACTTC
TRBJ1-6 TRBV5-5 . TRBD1 CASSFPGGNSPLHF TGTGCCAGCAGCTTCCCAGGGGGCAATTCACCCCTCCACTTT
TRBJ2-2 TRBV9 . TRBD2 CASSVPTSGVDTGELFF TGTGCCAGCAGCGTACCGACTAGCGGGGTGGATACCGGGGAGCTGTTTTTT
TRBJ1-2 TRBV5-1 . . CASSLGAQTEHGYTF TGCGCCAGCAGCTTGGGGGCCCAGACCGAACACGGCTACACCTTC
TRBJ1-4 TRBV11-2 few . CASSLTGGEKLFF TGTGCCAGCAGCTTGACAGGAGGTGAAAAACTGTTTTTT
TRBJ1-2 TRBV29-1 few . CSVEEGGANYGYTF TGCAGCGTTGAAGAAGGCGGTGCCAACTATGGCTACACCTTC
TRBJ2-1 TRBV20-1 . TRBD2 CSARPSRLAGGSYNEQFF TGCAGTGCTAGACCTTCCCGCTTGGCGGGGGGTTCCTACAATGAGCAGTTCTTC
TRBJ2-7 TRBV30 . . CAWNREGDEQYF TGTGCCTGGAACAGGGAGGGCGACGAGCAGTACTTC
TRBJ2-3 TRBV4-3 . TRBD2 CASSQELAGGPGDTQYF TGCGCCAGCAGCCAAGAGCTCGCGGGGGGGCCTGGAGATACGCAGTATTTT
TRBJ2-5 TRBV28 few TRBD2 CASSSTSGETQYF TGTGCCAGCAGTTCTACTAGCGGGGAGACCCAGTACTTC
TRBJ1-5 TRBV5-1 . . CASKPSESSNQPQHF TGCGCCAGCAAGCCTTCTGAGTCGAGCAATCAGCCCCAGCATTTT
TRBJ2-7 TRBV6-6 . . CASSYPGRPDEQYF TGTGCCAGCAGTTACCCCGGCCGGCCAGATGAGCAGTACTTC
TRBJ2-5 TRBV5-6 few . CASSSRQLVQETQYF TGTGCCAGCAGCTCCCGACAGCTAGTCCAAGAGACCCAGTACTTC
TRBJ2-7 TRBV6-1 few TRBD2 CASSEGAAGSSYEQYF TGTGCCAGCAGTGAAGGGGCAGCGGGATCCTCCTACGAGCAGTACTTC
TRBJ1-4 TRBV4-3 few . CASSQGSRAQEKLFF TGCGCCAGCAGCCAAGGTAGCAGGGCCCAAGAAAAACTGTTTTTT
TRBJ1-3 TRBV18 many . CASSPPYRTISGNTIYF TGTGCCAGCTCACCACCGTACAGGACGATCTCTGGAAACACCATATATTTT
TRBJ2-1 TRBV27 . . CASSLGTVNEQFF TGTGCCAGCAGTTTAGGTACAGTCAATGAGCAGTTCTTC
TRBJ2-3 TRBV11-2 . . CASSPGLIGSTDTQYF TGTGCCAGCAGCCCTGGACTAATTGGAAGCACAGATACGCAGTATTTT
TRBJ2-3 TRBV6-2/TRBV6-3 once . CASSQLGTDTQYF TGTGCCAGCAGTCAACTAGGCACAGATACGCAGTATTTT
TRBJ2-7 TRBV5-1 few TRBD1 CASSLGDRGIYEQYF TGCGCCAGCAGCTTGGGGGACAGGGGGATATACGAGCAGTACTTC
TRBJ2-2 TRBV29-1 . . CSAATGGRTGELFF TGCAGCGCCGCTACGGGGGGCAGAACCGGGGAGCTGTTTTTT
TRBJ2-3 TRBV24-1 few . CATSSGRRGTGDTQYF TGTGCCACCAGTAGTGGGCGGCGGGGGACAGGAGATACGCAGTATTTT
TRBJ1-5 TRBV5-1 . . CASSLSSGGHQPQHF TGCGCCAGCAGCTTATCTTCGGGGGGCCATCAGCCCCAGCATTTT
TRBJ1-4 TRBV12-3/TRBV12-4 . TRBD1 CASSLVGDRGGEKLFF TGTGCCAGCAGTTTAGTCGGGGACAGGGGAGGCGAAAAACTGTTTTTT
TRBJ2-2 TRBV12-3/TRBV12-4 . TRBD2 CASSARLAGRTGELFF TGTGCCAGCAGTGCCAGACTAGCGGGGCGGACCGGGGAGCTGTTTTTT